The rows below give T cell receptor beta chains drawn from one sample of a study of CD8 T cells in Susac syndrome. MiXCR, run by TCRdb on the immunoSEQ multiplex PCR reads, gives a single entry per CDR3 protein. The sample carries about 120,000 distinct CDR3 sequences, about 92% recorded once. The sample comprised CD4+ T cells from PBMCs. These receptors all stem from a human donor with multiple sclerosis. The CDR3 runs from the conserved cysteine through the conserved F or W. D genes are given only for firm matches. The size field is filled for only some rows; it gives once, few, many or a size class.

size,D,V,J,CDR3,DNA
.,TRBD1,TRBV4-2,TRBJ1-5,CASSQQGGNNQPQHF,TGTGCCAGCAGCCAACAGGGGGGTAACAATCAGCCCCAGCATTTT
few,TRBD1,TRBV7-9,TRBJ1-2,CASSLTTGGNYGYTF,TGTGCCAGCAGCTTAACCACAGGGGGGAACTATGGCTACACCTTC
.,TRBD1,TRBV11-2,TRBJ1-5,CASSNQQGSDQHF,TGTGCCAGCAGCAACCAACAGGGGTCGGACCAGCATTTT
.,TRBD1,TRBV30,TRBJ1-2,CAWRTRTGRRGYTF,TGTGCCTGGAGAACCCGGACAGGGAGACGTGGCTACACCTTC
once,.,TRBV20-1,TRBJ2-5,CSARHLGRLEETQYF,TGCAGTGCTAGACATCTGGGCCGACTCGAAGAGACCCAGTACTTC
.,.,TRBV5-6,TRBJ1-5,CASSLRGRDQPQHF,TGTGCCAGCAGCCTCAGGGGTCGGGATCAGCCCCAGCATTTT
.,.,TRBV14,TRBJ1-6,CASSQTAYNSPLHF,TGTGCCAGCAGTCAGACTGCGTATAATTCACCCCTCCACTTT
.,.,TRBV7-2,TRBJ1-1,CASSLSAATEAFF,TGTGCCAGCAGCTTGTCGGCAGCCACTGAAGCTTTCTTT
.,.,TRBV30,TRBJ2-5,CAWSPFTETQYF,TGTGCCTGGAGCCCCTTCACGGAGACCCAGTACTTC
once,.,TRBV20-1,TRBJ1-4,CSAFRQFNEKLFF,TGCAGTGCTTTTAGACAGTTTAATGAAAAACTGTTTTTT
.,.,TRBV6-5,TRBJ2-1,CASSRDNYNEQFF,TGTGCCAGCAGTCGGGACAACTACAATGAGCAGTTCTTC
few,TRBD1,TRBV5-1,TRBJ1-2,CASSIGQAAGYTF,TGCGCCAGCAGCATAGGACAGGCCGCTGGCTACACCTTC
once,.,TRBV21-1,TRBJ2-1,CASSNRGGASGGKSSYNEQFF,TGTGCCAGCAGCAACCGGGGTGGGGCTAGCGGGGGGAAAAGCTCCTACAATGAGCAGTTCTTC
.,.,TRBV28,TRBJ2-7,CASSFGGGANYEQYF,TGTGCCAGCAGTTTCGGCGGGGGCGCGAACTACGAGCAGTACTTC
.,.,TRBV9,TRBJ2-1,CASSPGGRGGYNEQFF,TGTGCCAGCAGCCCTGGGGGGCGGGGAGGGTACAATGAGCAGTTCTTC
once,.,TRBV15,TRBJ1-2,CATSREDYGYTF,TGTGCCACCAGCAGAGAGGACTATGGCTACACCTTC
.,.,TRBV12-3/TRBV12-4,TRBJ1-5,CASSPYMSNQPQHF,TGTGCCAGCAGTCCCTACATGAGCAATCAGCCCCAGCATTTT
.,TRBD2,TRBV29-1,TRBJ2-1,CSAFSGGSGNEQFF,TGCAGCGCATTCAGCGGGGGAAGTGGCAATGAGCAGTTCTTC
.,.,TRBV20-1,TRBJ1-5,CSASTVNQPQHF,TGCAGTGCTAGTACCGTTAATCAGCCCCAGCATTTT
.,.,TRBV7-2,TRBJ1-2,CASSSSVGYGYTF,TGTGCCAGCAGCTCGTCGGTGGGCTATGGCTACACCTTC
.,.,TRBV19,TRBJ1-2,CASRIVGSDYGYTF,TGTGCCAGTAGAATCGTGGGGTCGGACTATGGCTACACCTTC
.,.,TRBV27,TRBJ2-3,CASSSRAGTQYF,TGTGCCAGCTCTTCGAGGGCGGGTACGCAGTATTTT
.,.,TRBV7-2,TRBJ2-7,CASSLVSVNSYEQYF,TGTGCCAGCAGCTTAGTGTCGGTTAACTCCTACGAGCAGTACTTC
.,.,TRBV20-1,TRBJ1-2,CSGSGNHYGYTF,TGCAGTGGCAGTGGGAATCACTATGGCTACACCTTC
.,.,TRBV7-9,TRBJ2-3,CASSSGGTDTQYF,TGTGCCAGCAGCTCCGGTGGCACAGATACGCAGTATTTT
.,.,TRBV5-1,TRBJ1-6,CASGESLDNSPLHF,TGCGCCAGCGGGGAATCACTGGATAATTCACCCCTCCACTTT
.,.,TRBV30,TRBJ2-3,CAWSASDFRAQYF,TGTGCCTGGAGTGCCTCAGACTTCCGCGCGCAGTATTTT
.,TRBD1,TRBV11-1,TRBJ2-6,CASSLDRGLAGANVLTF,TGTGCCAGCAGCCTCGACAGGGGGCTGGCTGGGGCCAACGTCCTGACTTTC
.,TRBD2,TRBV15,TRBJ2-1,CATSRDSGGANEQFF,TGTGCCACCAGCAGAGATAGCGGGGGGGCCAATGAGCAGTTCTTC
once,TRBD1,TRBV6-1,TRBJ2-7,CASSPLWDRANSYEQYF,TGTGCCAGCAGTCCACTGTGGGACAGGGCCAACTCCTACGAGCAGTACTTC
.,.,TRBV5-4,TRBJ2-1,CASKGGPYNEQFF,TGTGCCAGCAAGGGGGGACCCTACAATGAGCAGTTCTTC
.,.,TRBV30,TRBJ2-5,CAWSGQNQETQYF,TGTGCCTGGAGTGGTCAAAACCAAGAGACCCAGTACTTC
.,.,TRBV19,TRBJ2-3,CASSINRGSTDTQYF,TGTGCCAGTAGTATAAATAGGGGGAGCACAGATACGCAGTATTTT
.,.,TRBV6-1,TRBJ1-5,CASSDQGSQPQHF,TGTGCCAGCAGTGATCAGGGTAGCCAGCCCCAGCATTTT
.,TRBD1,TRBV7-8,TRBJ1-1,CASSFSPGGPEAFF,TGTGCCAGCAGCTTTTCCCCAGGGGGCCCTGAAGCTTTCTTT
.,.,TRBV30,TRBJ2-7,CAFLEGYGEQYF,TGTGCCTTCCTGGAGGGGTACGGCGAGCAGTACTTC